This T cell receptor beta chain was identified in a study of blood T cell repertoires in COVID-19. Turning to the study itself: Sources were T cells, B-cell-depleted T cells, or PBMCs; the material itself was cDNA or gDNA.

The V and J ends lost 5 bases and 3 bases, in that order; junction bases with no gene match: 6. CDR3 length: 15 amino acids. The germline gives CDR1 SGHDT, CDR2 YYEEEE. In the authors' methods: Counts of nucleated cells, estimated from reference gene primer amplification, were obtained. Using immunoSEQ multiplex PCR, the repertoire was profiled, and TCRdb retains in-frame clones only, with some absent. Clone size and the V and J calls come from that table; the DNA yielded D and trimming. The sample lists around 300,000 clones, approximately 88% seen once, with 2.2% in the top ten. The receptor was isolated from a man over 45 with acute or convalescent COVID-19. The chain couples TRBV5-6 to TRBJ2-2; TRBD1 matches 8 bases. The material sequenced was peripheral blood. The CDR3: CASRAGTGYTGELFF. DNA of the CDR3: TGTGCCAGCAGAGCCGGGACAGGCTACACCGGGGAGCTGTTTTTT.